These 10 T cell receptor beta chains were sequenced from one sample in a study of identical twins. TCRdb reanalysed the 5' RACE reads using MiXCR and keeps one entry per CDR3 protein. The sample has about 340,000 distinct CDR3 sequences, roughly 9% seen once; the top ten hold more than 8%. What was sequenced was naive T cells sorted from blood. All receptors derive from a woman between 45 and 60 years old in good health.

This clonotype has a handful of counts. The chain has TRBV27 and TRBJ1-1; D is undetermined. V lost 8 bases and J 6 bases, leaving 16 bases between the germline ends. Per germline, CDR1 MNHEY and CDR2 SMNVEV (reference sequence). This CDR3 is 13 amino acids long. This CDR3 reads CASGTQNLPEAFF. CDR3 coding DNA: TGTGCCAGCGGCACGCAGAACCTCCCTGAAGCTTTCTTT.

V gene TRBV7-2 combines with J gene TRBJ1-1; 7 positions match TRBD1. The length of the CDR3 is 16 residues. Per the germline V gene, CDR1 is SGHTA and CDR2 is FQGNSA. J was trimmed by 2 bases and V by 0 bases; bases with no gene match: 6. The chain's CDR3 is CASSLAGTVKNTEAFF. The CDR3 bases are TGTGCCAGCAGCTTAGCGGGGACAGTAAAAAACACTGAAGCTTTCTTT.

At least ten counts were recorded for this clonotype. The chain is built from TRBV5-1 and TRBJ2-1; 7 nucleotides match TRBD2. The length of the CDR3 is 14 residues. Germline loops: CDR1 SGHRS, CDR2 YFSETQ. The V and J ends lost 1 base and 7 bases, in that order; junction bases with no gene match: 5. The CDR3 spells CASSLQRGRNEQFF. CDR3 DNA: TGCGCCAGCAGCTTGCAGCGCGGGAGAAATGAGCAGTTCTTC.

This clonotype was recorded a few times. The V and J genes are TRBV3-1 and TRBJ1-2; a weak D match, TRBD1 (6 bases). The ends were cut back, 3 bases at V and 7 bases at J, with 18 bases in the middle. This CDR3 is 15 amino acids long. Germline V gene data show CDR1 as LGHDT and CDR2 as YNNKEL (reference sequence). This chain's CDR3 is CASSQDTTGFFGYTF. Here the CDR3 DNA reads TGTGCCAGCAGCCAGGATACTACAGGGTTTTTTGGCTACACCTTC. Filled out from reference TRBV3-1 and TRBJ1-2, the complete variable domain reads DTAVSQTPKYLVTQMGNDKSIKCEQNLGHDTMYWYKQDSKKFLKIMFSYNNKELIINETVPNRFSPKSPDKAHLNLHINSLELGDSAVYFCASSQDTTGFFGYTFGSGTRLTVV.

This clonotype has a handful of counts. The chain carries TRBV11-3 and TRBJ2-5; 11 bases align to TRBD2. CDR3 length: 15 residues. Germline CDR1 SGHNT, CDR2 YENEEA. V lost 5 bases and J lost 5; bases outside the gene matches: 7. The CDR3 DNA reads TGTGCCAGCAGCCTAGCGGGAGGCATCGGGGAGACCCAGTACTTC. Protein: CASSLAGGIGETQYF.

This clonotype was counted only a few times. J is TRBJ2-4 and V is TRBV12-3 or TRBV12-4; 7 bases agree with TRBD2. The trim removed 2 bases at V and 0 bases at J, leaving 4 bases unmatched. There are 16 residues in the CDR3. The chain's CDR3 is CASSLRTRQAKNIQYF. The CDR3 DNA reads TGTGCCAGCAGTTTAAGGACTAGGCAAGCCAAAAACATTCAGTACTTC.

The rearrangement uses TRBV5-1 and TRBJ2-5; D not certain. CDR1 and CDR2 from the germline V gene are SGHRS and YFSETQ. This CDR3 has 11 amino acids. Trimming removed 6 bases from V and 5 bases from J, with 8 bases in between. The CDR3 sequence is CASKAGETQYF. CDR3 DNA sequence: TGCGCCAGCAAGGCCGGCGAGACCCAGTACTTC.

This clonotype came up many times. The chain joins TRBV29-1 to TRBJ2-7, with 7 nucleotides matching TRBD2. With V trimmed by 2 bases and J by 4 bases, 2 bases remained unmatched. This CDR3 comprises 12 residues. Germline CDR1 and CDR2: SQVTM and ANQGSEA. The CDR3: CSVEIGGYEQYF. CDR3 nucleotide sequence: TGCAGCGTTGAAATCGGGGGGTACGAGCAGTACTTC.

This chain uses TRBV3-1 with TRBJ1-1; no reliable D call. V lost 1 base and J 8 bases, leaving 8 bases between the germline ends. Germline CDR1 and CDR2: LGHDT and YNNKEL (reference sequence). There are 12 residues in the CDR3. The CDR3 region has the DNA TGTGCCAGCAGCCAAGGGAGGGAAGAAGCTTTCTTT. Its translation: CASSQGREEAFF.

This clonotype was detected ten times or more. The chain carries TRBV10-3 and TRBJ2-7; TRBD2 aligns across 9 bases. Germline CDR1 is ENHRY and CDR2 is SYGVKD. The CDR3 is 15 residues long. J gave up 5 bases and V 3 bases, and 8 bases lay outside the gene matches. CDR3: CAISDGAGGPDEQYF. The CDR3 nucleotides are TGTGCCATCAGTGATGGGGCGGGAGGGCCCGACGAGCAGTACTTC.